Sequencing of this T cell receptor (beta chain) was carried out in a study of T cell clonality in common variable immunodeficiency (dated by TCRdb to the mid-2010s). On the study overall, not on this receptor specifically: Fewer deletions and N-nucleotide insertions were reportedly observed in CVID TCRbeta sequences, and highly modified clones with 13 or more V deletions were reportedly absent from CVID TCRbeta sequences. Healthy controls shared more TCRbeta clones with each other than CVID subjects shared among themselves (p < 0.0001). Correlations between repertoire features and clinical complications were limited by patient heterogeneity within the CVID cohort. Despite equal DNA input, controls averaged around 87,000 unique sequences per sample versus about 32,000 in CVID samples. According to the authors, figuring out what caused the increased clonality in CVID would require sequencing the repertoires of T cell subpopulations. TCRbeta clonality was higher in CVID subjects than in healthy controls (t-test p = 0.018), and the increase was most characteristic of about a third of subjects.

Predominantly Caucasian heritage was noted among both the CVID patients and the healthy controls. Heparinized peripheral whole blood samples of roughly 5 to 8.5 ml were collected from each donor. TCRbeta CDR3 repertoires were sequenced from genomic DNA of adults with common variable immune deficiency (CVID) and healthy adult controls. A total of about 22 healthy adult volunteers (roughly 12 female and ten or so male; age range about 20 to 70 years, mean age around 31) were included in the control group. Diluted blood was subjected to density centrifugation over Hypaque 1077 or Ficoll-Paque for isolation of peripheral blood mononuclear cells. Genomic DNA was extracted from unsorted mononuclear cells by Qiagen column purification or by a centrifugation-based method. Equivalent amounts of genomic DNA from CVID and control samples were used as sequencing input. For every sample, a 60 bp segment covering the rearranged TCRbeta CDR3 region was amplified and then sequenced. The immunoSEQ assay, a bias-corrected multiplex PCR combined with high-throughput sequencing, was used to amplify TCRbeta. Under the source paper's analysis protocol: Each unique nucleotide sequence was treated as a clone and annotated with V, D and J genes, copy number and frequency. Sequences were labeled productive if in frame, and non-productive if out of frame or containing stop codons. As previously described, Shannon's entropy was used to calculate clonality. The predicted amino acid sequences of productive clones were used to derive the mean CDR3 Kyte-Doolittle hydropathy. The R hclust function was used to hierarchically cluster scaled V gene usage with Manhattan distance and complete linkage. Clone sharing by CDR3 amino acid sequence was assessed by resampling 12 repertoires per group over 100 rounds. The repertoires were searched for approximately 72 published EBV-specific TCRbeta sequences and some 250 published CMV-specific TCRbeta sequences. A couple of CVID samples yielding fewer than 10,000 sequences were excluded from analysis, leaving 42 CVID repertoires. TCRdb retrieved this table from immuneACCESS and kept in-frame rearrangements only. Not all clones are present; in checked studies, unresolved V genes account for under half, and no reason is known for the remainder. V, J and clone size are those of that table, while D and trimming were read from the DNA. The table shows approximately 44,000 clones here, with no singletons. Clones ranked in the top ten supply less than 3.5% of the sample.

From its cysteine to its phenylalanine, the CDR3 spans 16 amino acids. The DNA shown is the part of the CDR3 that was read: 39 bases, in frame from base 1. From a lookup of the germline V gene, CDR1 and CDR2 are SGHRS and YFSETQ. This clone was counted at least ten times. Its target antigen remains unknown. At one end the junction does not follow the germline gene, possibly because of a read error. Coverage ceases 3 residues before the CDR3 finishes, and the germline J gene fills in the end. The same CDR3 can be traced to other DNA sequences in this sample. Specimen: peripheral blood mononuclear cells. This clonotype was obtained from a person between 18 and 70 years old in good health. The sequence joins TRBV5-1 to TRBJ2-2, with a tentative D gene TRBD1 over 5 matching bases. CDR3 DNA, as far as it was read: TGCGCTAGCAGCTTGGGGCCAGTTTCGAACACCGGGGAG. Translated, this is CASSLGPVSNTGE. The full CDR3 is CASSLGPVSNTGELFF.